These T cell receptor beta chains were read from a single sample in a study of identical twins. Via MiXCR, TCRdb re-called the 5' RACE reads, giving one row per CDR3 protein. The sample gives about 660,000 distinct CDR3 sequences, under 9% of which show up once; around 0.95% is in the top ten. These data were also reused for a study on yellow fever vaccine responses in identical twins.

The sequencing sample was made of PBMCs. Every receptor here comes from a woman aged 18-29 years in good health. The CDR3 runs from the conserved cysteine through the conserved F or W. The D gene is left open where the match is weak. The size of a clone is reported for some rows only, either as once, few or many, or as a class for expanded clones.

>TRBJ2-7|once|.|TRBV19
TGTGCCAGTAGTATGATCGGAACCTACGAGCAGTACTTC
CASSMIGTYEQYF
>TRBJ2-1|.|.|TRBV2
TGTGCCAGCTTCTCACTGGTTGGCAGTCTTTTTCTCTTC
CASFSLVGSLFLF
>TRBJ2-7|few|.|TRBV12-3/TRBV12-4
TGTGCCAGCAGTTTCTTGGCGGAGAGCTCCTACGAGCAGTACTTC
CASSFLAESSYEQYF
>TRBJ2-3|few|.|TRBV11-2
TGTGCCAGCAGCTCCCTATCCGAGGGGCTAGCAGGGATTACGCAGTATTTT
CASSSLSEGLAGITQYF
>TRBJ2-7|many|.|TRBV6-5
TGTGCCAGCAGTTACTCGGCCCGGGACGGCGGTTACGAGCAGTACTTC
CASSYSARDGGYEQYF
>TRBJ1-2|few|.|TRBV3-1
TGTGCCAGCAGCCAAGGCCTTTTAAGGAGAGGAGGCTACACCTTC
CASSQGLLRRGGYTF
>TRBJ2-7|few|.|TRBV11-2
TGTGCCAGCAGCTTATACATCGGCAGGAAAAGCTCCTACGAGCAGTACTTC
CASSLYIGRKSSYEQYF
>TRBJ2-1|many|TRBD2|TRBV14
TGTGCCAGCAGGACGACTAGCGGCGCCTACAATGAGCAGTTCTTC
CASRTTSGAYNEQFF
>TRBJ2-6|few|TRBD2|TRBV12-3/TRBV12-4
TGTGCCAGCAGCCGAAGACTAGCGGGGGGGCTAGTCCCTGGGGCCAACGTCCTGACTTTC
CASSRRLAGGLVPGANVLTF
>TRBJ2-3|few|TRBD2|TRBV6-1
TGTGCCAGCAGCCCGACTAGCGGGGGGGCAGGAGGCACAGATACGCAGTATTTT
CASSPTSGGAGGTDTQYF
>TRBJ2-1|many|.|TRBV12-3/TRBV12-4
TGTGCCAGCAGTTCGACGGCCTACAATGAGCAGTTCTTC
CASSSTAYNEQFF
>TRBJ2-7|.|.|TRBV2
TGTGCCAGCAGATTTTTGAGGGGCGGCTCCTACGAGCAGTACTTC
CASRFLRGGSYEQYF
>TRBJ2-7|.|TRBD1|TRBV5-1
TGCGCCAGCAGCCCGTTGGGACAGAAGACTTCCTACGAGCAGTACTTC
CASSPLGQKTSYEQYF
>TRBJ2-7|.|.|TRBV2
TGTGCCAGCAGCGGCACCCTCTACGAGCAGTACTTC
CASSGTLYEQYF
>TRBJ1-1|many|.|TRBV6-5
TGTGCCAGCAGTTACTCTCTTGAGGGATGGGGGGTCCTGTCTACTGAAGCTTTCTTT
CASSYSLEGWGVLSTEAFF
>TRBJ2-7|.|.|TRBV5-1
TGCGCCAGCAGCTTCCAGATAGGAGGACTGTACGAGCAGTACTTC
CASSFQIGGLYEQYF
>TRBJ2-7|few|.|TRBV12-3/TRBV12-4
TGTGCCAGCAGTCATGTAGGGCTATCAGTCCACGAGCAGTACTTC
CASSHVGLSVHEQYF
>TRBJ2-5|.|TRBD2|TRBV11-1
TGTGCCAGCAGCATAGGACTAGCGGGGACCAAAGAAGTCCGAGAGACCCAGTACTTC
CASSIGLAGTKEVRETQYF
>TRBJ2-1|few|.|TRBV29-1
TGCAGCGTTGAGGGCGGGCTCTACAATGAGCAGTTCTTC
CSVEGGLYNEQFF
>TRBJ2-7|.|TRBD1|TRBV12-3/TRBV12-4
TGTGCCAGCACCGGGGACAGGTCGAGAGAGCAGTACTTC
CASTGDRSREQYF
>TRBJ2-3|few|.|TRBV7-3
TGTGCCAGCAGCCACTACAGGGCCGATACGCAGTATTTT
CASSHYRADTQYF
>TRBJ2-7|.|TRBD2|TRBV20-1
TGCAGTGCTGCCCACTGGAGCGGGACTAACGAGCAGTACTTC
CSAAHWSGTNEQYF
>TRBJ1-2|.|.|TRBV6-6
TGTGCCGCCAACCCTGATCCGAACTATGGCTACACCTTC
CAANPDPNYGYTF
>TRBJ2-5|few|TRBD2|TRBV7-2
TGTGCCAGCACCGTCACTAGCGGGAGTGGGGAGACCCAGTACTTC
CASTVTSGSGETQYF
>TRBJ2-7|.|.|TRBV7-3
TGTGCCAGCAGCTTTTCAGCGGGCGCCTCCTACGAGCAGTACTTC
CASSFSAGASYEQYF
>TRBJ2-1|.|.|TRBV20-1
TGCAGTGCTACCATAGCGAGCGCCAGCTCCTACAATGAGCAGTTCTTC
CSATIASASSYNEQFF
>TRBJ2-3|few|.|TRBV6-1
TGTGCCAGCAGGTCCCTGAGAGATACGCAGTATTTT
CASRSLRDTQYF
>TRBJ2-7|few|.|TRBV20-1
TGCAGTGGTACGTCCCCAAAATACGAGCAGTACTTC
CSGTSPKYEQYF
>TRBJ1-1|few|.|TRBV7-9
TGTGCCAGCAGGAGATCTTGGGGAGAAACTGAAGCTTTCTTT
CASRRSWGETEAFF
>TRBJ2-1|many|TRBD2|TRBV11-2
TGTGCCAGCAGCCGGGACTATGTACTTGAGCAGTTCTTC
CASSRDYVLEQFF
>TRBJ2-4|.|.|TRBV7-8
TGTGCCAGCAGCCCGCAGGGGGGGGCAGACATTCAGTACTTC
CASSPQGGADIQYF
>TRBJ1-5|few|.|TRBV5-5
TGTGCCAGCACCAAGGACAGTACTTATCAGCCCCAGCATTTT
CASTKDSTYQPQHF
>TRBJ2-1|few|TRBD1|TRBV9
TGTGCCAGCAGCGTCGACAGGGGTGCCTACAATGAGCAGTTCTTC
CASSVDRGAYNEQFF
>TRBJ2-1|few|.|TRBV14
TGTGCCAGCAGCCAAGATATTACAGCGCACAATGAGCAGTTCTTC
CASSQDITAHNEQFF
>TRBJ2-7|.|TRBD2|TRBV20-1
TGCAGTGCTAGTGGGTCTAGCGGAACACTCTACGAGCAGTACTTC
CSASGSSGTLYEQYF
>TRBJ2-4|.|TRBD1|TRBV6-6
TGTGCCACCAGAGGGACAGACAAAAACATTCAGTACTTC
CATRGTDKNIQYF
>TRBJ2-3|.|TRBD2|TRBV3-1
TGTGCCAGCAGCAAGGACCCCCCGGGGGGACTTTACAGCACAGATACGCAGTATTTT
CASSKDPPGGLYSTDTQYF
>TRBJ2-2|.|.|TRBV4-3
TGCGCCAGCAGCCGACTAGGCACCGGGGAGCTGTTTTTT
CASSRLGTGELFF
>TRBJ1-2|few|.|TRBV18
TGTGCCAGCTCACCGAGACAGGACTATGGCTACACCTTC
CASSPRQDYGYTF
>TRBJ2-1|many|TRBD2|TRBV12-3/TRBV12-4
TGTGCCAGCAGGAAAGCGGGACCGTTATCCTACAATGAGCAGTTCTTC
CASRKAGPLSYNEQFF
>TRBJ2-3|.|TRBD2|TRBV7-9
TGTGCCAGCACCCCAGCGGGCGGGGGGGCGTCGGGCACGCAGTATTTT
CASTPAGGGASGTQYF
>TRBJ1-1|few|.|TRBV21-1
TGTGCCGTACAGTCACAGGGCCCCTCGGCCACTGAAGCTTTCTTT
CAVQSQGPSATEAFF
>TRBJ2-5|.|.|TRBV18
TGTGCCAGCTCACCACGGAGACAAGAGACCCAGTACTTC
CASSPRRQETQYF
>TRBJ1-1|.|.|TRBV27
TGTGCCAGCCGCATCAGAGGGAACACTGAAGCTTTCTTT
CASRIRGNTEAFF
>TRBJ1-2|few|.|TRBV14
TGTGCCAGCAGCCAAGAAAAGGGCTTCGGCTATGGCTACACCTTC
CASSQEKGFGYGYTF
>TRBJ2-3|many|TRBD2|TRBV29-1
TGCAGCGCAATAGCGGGAGGGAAAGTGGATACGCAGTATTTT
CSAIAGGKVDTQYF
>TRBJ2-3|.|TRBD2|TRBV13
TGTGCCAGCAGCTCCCCCGGGACTAGCGGACCAGATACGCAGTATTTT
CASSSPGTSGPDTQYF
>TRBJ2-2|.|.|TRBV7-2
TGTGCCAGCAGCCCCGGACCCGCCGAGACCGGGGAGCTGTTTTTT
CASSPGPAETGELFF
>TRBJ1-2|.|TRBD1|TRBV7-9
TGTGCCAGCAGCCGACAGGGCGCCTACACCTTC
CASSRQGAYTF
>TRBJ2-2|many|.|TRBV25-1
TGTGCCAGCATCCACTGGGGCACCGGGGAGCTGTTTTTT
CASIHWGTGELFF